What follows is one TCR beta chain and its context. The V end was cut by 5 bases, the J end by 6 bases, with 10 bases between. Germline values: CDR1 SEHNR, CDR2 FQNEAQ (reference sequence). The CDR3 length is 12 residues. This sample was included in a study of blood T cell repertoires in COVID-19. Libraries were prepared by immunoSEQ multiplex PCR; TCRdb keeps only in-frame clonotypes and omits some of them. The sample yields 650,000 to 800,000 clones, approximately 90% seen once. The clonotype was recovered from a woman aged 18-35 years with acute or convalescent COVID-19. The chain employs TRBV7-9 and TRBJ1-1; possibly TRBD1 for D (5 bases). Sequenced sample: peripheral blood. The CDR3 region is CASSPGGAEAFF. CDR3 DNA: TGTGCCAGCAGCCCGGGGGGAGCTGAAGCTTTCTTT.